This record concerns one T cell receptor beta chain sequence. Its antigen is not known. A single base separates this from a much larger clone, so it may be a read error. TCRdb analysed the reads with MiXCR anew, one entry per CDR3 protein. The repertoire consists of hundreds of thousands of distinct CDR3 sequences, with approximately 31% occurring once and the leading ten covering roughly an eighth. This specimen belongs to a study of T cell repertoires in cytomegalovirus infection. General study points: In two of eight donors, the top clonotype was HLA-C-restricted CMV-specific.

The CDR3 contains 13 residues. Germline CDR1 SGHAT, CDR2 FQDESV (reference sequence). J is TRBJ2-1 and V is TRBV11-1, with 8 bases that match TRBD2. The clonotype was recovered from a human donor in good health (CMV status not recorded). Some clones in this sample may be carry-over from other donors' samples. Sequences were obtained from PBMCs. Here the CDR3 DNA reads TGTGCCAGCAGCTCGGGACTAGACAATGAGCGGTTCTTC. This codes for CASSSGLDNERFF.